This TCR beta chain originates from a study of shared clonotypes between healthy human individuals. TCRdb's table, derived via immunoSEQ multiplex PCR, lists solely in-frame clones and lacks some. This sample has 2 million to 2.5 million clones, with roughly 95% found just once. V was clipped by 3 bases and J by 1 base, with 15 bases between them. CDR1 is MDHEN, CDR2 SYDVKM, per germline. This CDR3 has 16 residues. The naive CD8 subset, CD45RO-negative cells positively selected for CCR7, excluded terminally differentiated effector memory CD45RA+ cells. The source of this sequence is a man between 18 and 35 years old in good health. Sequenced sample: naive CD8+ T cells sorted from blood. The chain employs TRBV28 and TRBJ1-1; D call uncertain. The CDR3 spells CASSLYQDGENTEAFF. CDR3 DNA sequence: TGTGCCAGCAGTTTGTATCAGGACGGGGAGAACACTGAAGCTTTCTTT.